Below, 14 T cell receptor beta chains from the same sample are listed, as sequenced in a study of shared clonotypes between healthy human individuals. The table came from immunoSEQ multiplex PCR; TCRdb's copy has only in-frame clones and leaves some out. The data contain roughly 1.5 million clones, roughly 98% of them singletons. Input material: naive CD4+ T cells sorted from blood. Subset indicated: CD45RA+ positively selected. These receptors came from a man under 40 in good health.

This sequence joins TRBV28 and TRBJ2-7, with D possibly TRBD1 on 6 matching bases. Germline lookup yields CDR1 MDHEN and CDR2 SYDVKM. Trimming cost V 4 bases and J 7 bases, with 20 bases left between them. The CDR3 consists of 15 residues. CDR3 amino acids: CASSSPPFKGEEQYF. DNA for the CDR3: TGTGCCAGCAGTTCCCCTCCTTTTAAGGGGGAAGAGCAGTACTTC.

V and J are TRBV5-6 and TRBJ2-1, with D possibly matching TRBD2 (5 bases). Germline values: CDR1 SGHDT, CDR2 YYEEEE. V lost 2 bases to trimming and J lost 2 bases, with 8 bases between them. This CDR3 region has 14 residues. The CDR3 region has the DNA TGTGCCAGCAGCTTTGGGAGTCCCTACAATGAGCAGTTCTTC. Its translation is CASSFGSPYNEQFF.

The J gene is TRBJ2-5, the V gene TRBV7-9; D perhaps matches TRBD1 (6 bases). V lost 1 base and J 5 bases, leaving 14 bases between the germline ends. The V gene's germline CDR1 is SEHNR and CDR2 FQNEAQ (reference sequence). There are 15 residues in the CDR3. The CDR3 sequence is CASSLVRGVGETQYF. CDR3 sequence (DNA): TGTGCCAGCAGCTTAGTCAGGGGTGTGGGGGAGACCCAGTACTTC. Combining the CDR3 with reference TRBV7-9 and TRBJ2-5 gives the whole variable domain DTGVSQNPRHKITKRGQNVTFRCDPISEHNRLYWYRQTLGQGPEFLTYFQNEAQLEKSRLLSDRFSAERPKGSFSTLEIQRTEQGDSAMYLCASSLVRGVGETQYFGPGTRLLVL.

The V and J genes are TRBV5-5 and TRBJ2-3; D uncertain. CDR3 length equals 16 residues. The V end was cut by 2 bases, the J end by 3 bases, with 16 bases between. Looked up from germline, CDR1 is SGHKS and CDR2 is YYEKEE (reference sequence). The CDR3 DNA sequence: TGTGCCAGCAGCTTAACCCGGGCCCTGGGAACAGATACGCAGTATTTT. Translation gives CASSLTRALGTDTQYF.

For the CDR3, the DNA is TGTGCCAGTTTTGGCCTACAAACCACAGATACGCAGTATTTT. Residues: CASFGLQTTDTQYF. This chain connects TRBV28 to TRBJ2-3; no definite D call. V dropped 9 bases and J dropped 2 bases, with 15 bases sitting between them. CDR1 is MDHEN, CDR2 SYDVKM, per germline. The CDR3 runs 14 residues.

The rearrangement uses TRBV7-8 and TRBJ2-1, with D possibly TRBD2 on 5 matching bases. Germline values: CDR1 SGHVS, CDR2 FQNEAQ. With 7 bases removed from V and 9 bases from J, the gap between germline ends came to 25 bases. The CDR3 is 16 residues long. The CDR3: CASKSTYGISEVEQFF. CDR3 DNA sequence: TGTGCCAGCAAATCGACCTACGGGATTTCGGAAGTTGAGCAGTTCTTC.

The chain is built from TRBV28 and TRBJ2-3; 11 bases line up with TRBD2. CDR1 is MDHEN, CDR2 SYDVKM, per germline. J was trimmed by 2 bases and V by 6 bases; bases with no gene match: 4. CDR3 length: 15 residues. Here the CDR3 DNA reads TGTGCCAGCAGAAGGACTAGCGGGTCCACAGATACGCAGTATTTT. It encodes CASRRTSGSTDTQYF.

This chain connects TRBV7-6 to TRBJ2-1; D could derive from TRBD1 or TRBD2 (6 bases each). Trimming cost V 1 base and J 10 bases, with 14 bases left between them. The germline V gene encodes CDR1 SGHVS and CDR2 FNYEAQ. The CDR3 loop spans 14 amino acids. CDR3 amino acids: CASSLVALGGEQFF. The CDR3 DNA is TGTGCCAGCAGCTTAGTTGCGTTGGGGGGCGAGCAGTTCTTC.

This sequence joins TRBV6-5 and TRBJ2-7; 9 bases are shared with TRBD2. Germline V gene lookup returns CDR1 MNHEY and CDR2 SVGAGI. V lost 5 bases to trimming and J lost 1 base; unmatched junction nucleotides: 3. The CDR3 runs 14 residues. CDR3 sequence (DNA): TGTGCCAGCAGTCTAGCGGGGAAATCCTACGAGCAGTACTTC. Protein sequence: CASSLAGKSYEQYF.

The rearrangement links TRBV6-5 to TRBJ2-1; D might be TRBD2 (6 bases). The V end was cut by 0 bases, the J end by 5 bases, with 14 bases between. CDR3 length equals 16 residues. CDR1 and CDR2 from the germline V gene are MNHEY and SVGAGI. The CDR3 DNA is TGTGCCAGCAGTTACTCACACGGGACTCTCAACAATGAGCAGTTCTTC. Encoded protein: CASSYSHGTLNNEQFF.

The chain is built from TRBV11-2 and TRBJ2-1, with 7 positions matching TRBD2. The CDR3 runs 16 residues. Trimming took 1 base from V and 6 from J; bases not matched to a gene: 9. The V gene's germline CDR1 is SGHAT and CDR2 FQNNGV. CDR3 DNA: TGTGCCAGCAGCTTAGCCCGGGGTAGCGGGCGCAATGAGCAGTTCTTC. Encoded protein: CASSLARGSGRNEQFF.

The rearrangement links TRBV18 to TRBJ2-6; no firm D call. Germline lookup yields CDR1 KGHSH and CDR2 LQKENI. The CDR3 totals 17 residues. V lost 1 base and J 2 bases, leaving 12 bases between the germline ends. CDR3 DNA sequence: TGTGCCAGCTCACCACTCCCCAGCATCCCTGGGGCCAACGTCCTGACTTTC. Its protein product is CASSPLPSIPGANVLTF.

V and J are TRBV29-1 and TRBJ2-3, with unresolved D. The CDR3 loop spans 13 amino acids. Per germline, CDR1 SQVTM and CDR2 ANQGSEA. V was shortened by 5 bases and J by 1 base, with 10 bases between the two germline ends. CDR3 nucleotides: TGCAGCGTTTTAGTTGTGGGCACAGATACGCAGTATTTT. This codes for CSVLVVGTDTQYF.

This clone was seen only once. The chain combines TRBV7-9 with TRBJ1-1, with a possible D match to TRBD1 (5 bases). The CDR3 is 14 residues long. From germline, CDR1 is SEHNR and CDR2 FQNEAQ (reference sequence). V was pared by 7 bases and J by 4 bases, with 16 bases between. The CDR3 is CASTSSGGSTEAFF. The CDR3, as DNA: TGTGCCAGCACCTCTTCCGGGGGTTCCACTGAAGCTTTCTTT.